This T cell receptor beta chain stems from a study of blood T cell repertoires in COVID-19. Study details: Material from acute and convalescent COVID-19 was sourced from the United States, Italy and Spain.

TCRdb keeps only in-frame clones here, not all; method: immunoSEQ multiplex PCR. The sample holds around 100,000 clones, about four fifths seen once. Germline V gene data show CDR1 as SGHTA and CDR2 as FQGTGA. The CDR3 sequence is 16 residues long. Unmatched junction bases numbered 3, after V lost 5 bases and J lost 1 base. V gene TRBV7-3 combines with J gene TRBJ2-6; TRBD2 matches at 9 bases. This TCR derives from a man aged 70-80 years with active or convalescent COVID-19. Sequencing input: peripheral blood. CDR3 in DNA: TGTGCCAGCAGCCTTAGCGGGGGTTCTGGGGCCAACGTCCTGACTTTC. It specifies CASSLSGGSGANVLTF.